Each of the 2 T cell receptor beta chains below was sequenced from the same sample in a study of blood T cells in healthy people across ages. The use of a sample-barcoded 5' primer and a J-beta primer mix characterized a second PCR of roughly 6 to 11 cycles. TCRdb passed the 5' RACE reads through MiXCR, listing each CDR3 protein once. The sample carries 1.5 million to 2 million distinct CDR3 sequences, around half recorded once. Material for sequencing was blood. Every receptor here comes from a woman aged 40 to 49 in good health.

The chain carries TRBV4-3 and TRBJ1-5; no clear D. Germline assignment: CDR1 LGHNA and CDR2 YSLEER. This CDR3 is built from 15 residues. Trimming took 0 bases from V and 2 from J, leaving 8 bases between them. The CDR3: CASSQDPKGNQPQHF. CDR3 DNA sequence: TGCGCCAGCAGCCAAGATCCGAAGGGCAATCAGCCCCAGCATTTT.

V and J are TRBV25-1 and TRBJ1-2, with TRBD1 as a possible D gene (6 bases). This CDR3 is 13 amino acids long. In germline, CDR1 is MGHDK, CDR2 SYGVNS. Deletions cut 2 bases from V and 8 bases from J, with 12 bases between. The CDR3 coding sequence is TGTGCCAGCAGTGAAGTGGCAGGGGAAGGCTACACCTTC. This gives the protein CASSEVAGEGYTF.